The 2 T cell receptor beta chains reported below all come from one sample, sequenced in a study of regulatory T cells in long-lasting Graves disease. Construction of TCR beta libraries relied on iRepertoire HTBI primers and on Arm-PCR targeting CDR3 regions. A single record per CDR3 protein comes from TCRdb applying MiXCR to the multiplex PCR reads. The data hold some 500,000 distinct CDR3 sequences, with 15% to 20% observed a single time. Time point given: newly diagnosed GD, antithyroid drugs for less than 3 months. RNA isolated from PBMCs was used to make the TCR library. The same sample was also studied in work on T cells in Graves' hyperthyroidism and ophthalmopathy.

Source: peripheral blood mononuclear cells (PBMCs), taken at new diagnosis, from a patient treated with antithyroid drugs. Every receptor here comes from a woman aged 40-65 years with Graves disease.

V and J are TRBV7-6 and TRBJ1-2, with 9 bases matching TRBD1. This CDR3 has 15 amino acids. From germline, CDR1 is SGHVS and CDR2 FNYEAQ. V was clipped by 5 bases and J by 5 bases; unmatched bases: 9. The DNA for the CDR3 is TGTGCCAGCAGCGGCTCGGACAGGGGAGCTTATGGCTACACCTTC. Translated, it gives CASSGSDRGAYGYTF.

In this sample, this clonotype turned up a few times. This chain connects TRBV12-3 or TRBV12-4 to TRBJ1-6; 9 nucleotides match TRBD1. This CDR3 has 15 residues. Trimming cost V 5 bases and J 10 bases; bases outside gene matches: 9. CDR3 sequence reads: CASSAGTGRWSPLHF. The DNA for the CDR3 is TGTGCCAGCAGTGCCGGGACAGGGAGGTGGTCACCCCTCCACTTT.